Included here is one T cell receptor beta chain sequence, with context. A single count supports this clone. Its antigen specificity is not known. No much larger clone is present one base from it, and per-base qualities are unavailable. The germline V gene (reference sequence) gives CDR1 as SEHNR and CDR2 as FQNEAQ. The CDR3 numbers 14 residues from cysteine through phenylalanine. Of all the DNA, just the CDR3 is kept, 42 bases in frame from base 1. V drops 3 bases and J drops 4 bases, leaving 7 bases in between. The sample comes from a study of STAT3 mutations in large granular lymphocyte leukemia (dated by TCRdb to about 2019). The study in broad terms: Roughly half of the T-LGLL patients who were sequenced longitudinally carried canonical activating STAT3 mutations. Serial deep sequencing of TCRbeta CDR3 and STAT3 was performed in patients with T-cell large granular lymphocyte leukemia to reconstruct clonal hierarchy and dynamics. As controls, the study also included longitudinal sequencing of a couple of patients with natural killer LGL leukemia. Each patient was sequenced at an average of approximately 4 time points, ranging from 2 to 8 samplings. From an initial cohort of 207 LGL patients, roughly 17 representative T-LGLL cases were chosen for longitudinal sequencing of TCRbeta and STAT3. Over half of the T-LGLL patients were given one or more immunosuppressive therapy regimens, and 40% of the treated patients had a hematologic response.

TCRbeta libraries were sequenced on an Illumina MiSeq, and an average of around 41,000 productive templates per sample was obtained. The immunoSEQ assay, which uses multiplex PCR amplification, was used to generate TCRbeta CDR3 libraries. The source study handled its data this way. Repertoire diversity was calculated as previously defined, with values near 0 taken to indicate extremely monoclonal samples. Imported from immuneACCESS, the table was reduced by TCRdb to in-frame sequences with V and J called. These copies leave out some clones; in studies compared against another copy, an unresolved V gene accounts for under half, and the cause of the remainder is not known. The DNA was the basis for D and trimming; V, J and clone size are from that table. The sample table shows 10,000 to 15,000 clones, and 88% are seen once. The biggest ten clones account for 10% to 15% of the sample. The same DNA, extracted from blood mononuclear cells, served for both the TCR sequencing and the STAT3 sequencing.

Overall study results and their limits: Because codominant clonotypes persisted in some patients, a small but highly pathogenic clone may have been missed. At least one immunodominant TCRbeta clonotype was identified in every T-LGLL patient, and multiple immunodominant subclonotypes were identified in about half of the T-LGLL patients. The burden of the dominant TCR clone was higher than the STAT3 mutant burden in several patients, which suggests that the STAT3 mutation arose secondarily inside a clone that had already expanded. Because no samples were available when a clone first appeared, clonal expansion had to be inferred from samplings taken at other points. The linking of therapy response to changes in TCR clonal burden was complicated by variable intervals between samplings and differing treatment regimens. TCR clonotype switching after therapy was observed in about 35% of the 18 patients, and all newly emerging clones were found to be STAT3 wild type.

The rearranged chain carries TRBV7-9 and TRBJ2-6, with a weak D call of TRBD1 (5 bases match). The receptor was isolated from a human donor with T large granular lymphocyte leukemia. Some clones in this sample may be carry-over from other donors' samples. Source material: PBMCs. The DNA sequence is as follows: TGTGCCAGCAGCTTGGGGCACGGGGCCAACGTCCTGACTTTC. It codes for CASSLGHGANVLTF. Full variable domain (CDR3 extended with the reference TRBV7-9 and TRBJ2-6 proteins): DTGVSQNPRHKITKRGQNVTFRCDPISEHNRLYWYRQTLGQGPEFLTYFQNEAQLEKSRLLSDRFSAERPKGSFSTLEIQRTEQGDSAMYLCASSLGHGANVLTFGAGSRLTVL.